This T cell receptor (beta chain) was identified during a study of siplizumab effects on memory and regulatory T cells. Overall study findings and caveats: Naive T cells appeared more varied than memory cells and looked like key alloresponse contributors.

Assays examined about 10^5 TCR templates per sample. Sequenced by immunoSEQ multiplex PCR; TCRdb stores in-frame clones only, minus some. The sample carries roughly 100,000 clones, 80% to 95% recorded once. The CDR3 length is 16 residues. Germline V gives CDR1 GTSNPN, CDR2 SVGIG (reference sequence). V lost 3 bases and J lost 0; bases outside the gene matches: 10. This clone has more than one count but fewer than ten. Antigen unknown. Sequencing was carried out using CD4+ T cells sorted from blood. The chain is built from TRBV30 and TRBJ1-1; TRBD1 agrees at 7 bases. The clonotype comes from a human donor in good health. The CDR3: CAWRTSGTVLNTEAFF. The DNA for the CDR3 is TGTGCCTGGAGAACATCCGGGACAGTATTGAACACTGAAGCTTTCTTT.